A single sample gave rise to the 14 T cell receptor beta chains below, sequenced in a study of CD8 T cells in ankylosing spondylitis. One entry per CDR3 protein results from TCRdb running MiXCR on the 5' RACE reads. This table has a few hundred thousand distinct CDR3 sequences, around 20% appearing once. Material for sequencing was blood, either unsorted or a sorted T cell fraction (not recorded which). These receptors were taken from a female donor with ankylosing spondylitis or in good health (not recorded which).

Of note for this clonotype: A much larger clonotype is one base distant, so this may be a read error. The gene calls are TRBV29-1 and TRBJ2-5; 9 bases fit TRBD2. The CDR3 loop spans 14 amino acids. After removal of 4 bases from V and 5 bases from J, the junction contained 8 bases not matched to a gene. Germline CDR1 SQVTM, CDR2 ANQGSEA. The CDR3 DNA reads TGCAGCGTTGTAGGTCTAGCGGGACAGGAGACCCAGTACTTC. Encoded protein: CSVVGLAGQETQYF.

The V call is TRBV6-1, the J call TRBJ1-5; no clear D gene. V was pared by 10 bases and J by 2 bases, with 12 bases between. The CDR3 covers 13 residues. The germline V gene encodes CDR1 MNHNS and CDR2 SASEGT. The chain's CDR3 is CATKGGGNQPQHF. Written as DNA, the CDR3 is TGTGCCACCAAGGGAGGTGGCAATCAGCCCCAGCATTTT.

Only a few counts were recorded for this clonotype. J is TRBJ2-1 and V is TRBV19, with D possibly called TRBD1 or TRBD2 (5 bases each). V was pared by 4 bases and J by 1 base, with 11 bases between. CDR3 size: 15 residues. Germline assignment: CDR1 LNHDA and CDR2 SQIVND (reference sequence). The CDR3 nucleotides are TGTGCCAGTAGTACCGAGAGGGGTTCCTACAATGAGCAGTTCTTC. Translating gives CASSTERGSYNEQFF.

V and J are TRBV6-2 or TRBV6-3 and TRBJ1-5; tentatively, D is TRBD1 (5 bases). From germline, CDR1 is MNHEY and CDR2 SVGEGT. V was clipped by 5 bases and J by 2 bases, with 19 bases between them. This CDR3 has 17 residues. The CDR3 DNA is TGTGCCAGCAGTGACCCAGAGGGGAACGCGCGCAATCAGCCCCAGCATTTT. Protein sequence: CASSDPEGNARNQPQHF.

The chain employs TRBV28 and TRBJ2-2; D not certain. CDR1 MDHEN and CDR2 SYDVKM come from the germline V gene. The CDR3 is made up of 15 amino acids. The germline V and J ends were trimmed by 6 bases and 6 bases, with 17 bases remaining between them. The CDR3 is CASSLKFITPGELFF. The CDR3, as DNA: TGTGCCAGCAGCCTCAAGTTTATAACACCCGGGGAGCTGTTTTTT.

This clonotype showed up just a few times. The CDR3 loop reads CASSLAGGQDTQYF. CDR3 in DNA: TGTGCCAGCAGCTTAGCGGGAGGACAAGATACGCAGTATTTT. The J gene is TRBJ2-3, the V gene TRBV7-2, with D possibly TRBD2 on 6 matching bases. V was trimmed by 0 bases and J by 5 bases, leaving 9 bases between them. Germline V gene lookup returns CDR1 SGHTA and CDR2 FQGNSA. The CDR3 has 14 amino acids.

This clonotype appeared a few times. The rearrangement joins TRBV29-1 to TRBJ2-5; 7 positions match TRBD2. Germline V gene lookup returns CDR1 SQVTM and CDR2 ANQGSEA. The V and J ends lost 4 bases and 4 bases, in that order; junction bases with no gene match: 6. The CDR3 covers 13 residues. The CDR3 protein is CSVGRGGGETQYF. CDR3 bases: TGCAGCGTTGGGAGGGGCGGGGGAGAGACCCAGTACTTC.

The gene calls are TRBV20-1 and TRBJ1-1; D not resolved. The CDR3 runs 14 residues. The germline V and J ends were trimmed by 2 bases and 4 bases, with 14 bases remaining between them. Germline V lookup: CDR1 DFQATT, CDR2 SNEGSKA (reference sequence). The CDR3 loop reads CSARRKQTGTEAFF. CDR3 in DNA: TGCAGTGCTAGAAGGAAACAGACGGGCACTGAAGCTTTCTTT.

This clonotype was seen only a few times. CDR3 residues: CASSLVGIGLSGGYYGYTF. The DNA for the CDR3 is TGTGCCAGCAGCTTGGTTGGAATAGGCCTTAGCGGCGGTTACTATGGCTACACCTTC. J is TRBJ1-2 and V is TRBV11-2, with unresolved D. CDR1 is SGHAT, CDR2 FQNNGV, per germline. V was shortened by 3 bases and J by 3 bases, with 26 bases between the two germline ends. The CDR3 runs to 19 residues.

This clonotype was detected only a few times. V usage is TRBV2 and J usage is TRBJ2-3; D perhaps matches TRBD2 (7 bases). V lost 7 bases, J lost 1 base, and 15 bases lay in between. This CDR3 is 15 amino acids long. Looked up from germline, CDR1 is SNHLY and CDR2 is FYNNEI. The CDR3 loop is CASTWGGLGTDTQYF. The CDR3 DNA sequence: TGTGCCAGCACCTGGGGGGGCCTAGGCACAGATACGCAGTATTTT.

This clonotype was seen a handful of times. The chain carries TRBV20-1 and TRBJ2-5; TRBD2 aligns across 12 bases. V shed 5 bases, J shed 7 bases, and the junction held 8 bases outside the gene matches. The CDR3 contains 14 residues. Germline V CDR1 and CDR2: DFQATT, SNEGSKA (reference sequence). The CDR3, as DNA: TGCAGTGCTCTCCCTAGCGGGAGGGCCGGGACCCAGTACTTC. As protein: CSALPSGRAGTQYF.

This clonotype has more than one count but fewer than ten. The chain employs TRBV6-2 or TRBV6-3 and TRBJ2-3, with D perhaps being TRBD1 or TRBD2 (5 bases each). Germline V gene data show CDR1 as MNHEY and CDR2 as SVGEGT. This CDR3 spans 14 amino acids. V lost 2 bases, J lost 2 bases, and 8 bases lay in between. For the CDR3, the DNA is TGTGCCAGCAGTTACGGGGACCTCACAGATACGCAGTATTTT. It yields the protein CASSYGDLTDTQYF.

This clonotype has a handful of counts. The J gene is TRBJ2-3, the V gene TRBV6-5; 10 bases align to TRBD2. Germline CDR1 and CDR2: MNHEY and SVGAGI. The CDR3 is 15 amino acids. The V and J ends lost 3 bases and 3 bases, in that order; junction bases with no gene match: 3. The CDR3 reads CASSYSGRMTDTQYF. CDR3 nucleotide sequence: TGTGCCAGCAGTTATAGCGGGAGGATGACAGATACGCAGTATTTT.

This clonotype turned up a few times. The chain combines TRBV6-5 with TRBJ2-1; D not resolved. Germline values: CDR1 MNHEY, CDR2 SVGAGI. The CDR3 loop spans 15 amino acids. V gave up 1 base and J gave up 5 bases, with 12 bases separating them. Here the CDR3 DNA reads TGTGCCAGCAGTTACTACCGGACCAGTAACAATGAGCAGTTCTTC. Residues: CASSYYRTSNNEQFF.